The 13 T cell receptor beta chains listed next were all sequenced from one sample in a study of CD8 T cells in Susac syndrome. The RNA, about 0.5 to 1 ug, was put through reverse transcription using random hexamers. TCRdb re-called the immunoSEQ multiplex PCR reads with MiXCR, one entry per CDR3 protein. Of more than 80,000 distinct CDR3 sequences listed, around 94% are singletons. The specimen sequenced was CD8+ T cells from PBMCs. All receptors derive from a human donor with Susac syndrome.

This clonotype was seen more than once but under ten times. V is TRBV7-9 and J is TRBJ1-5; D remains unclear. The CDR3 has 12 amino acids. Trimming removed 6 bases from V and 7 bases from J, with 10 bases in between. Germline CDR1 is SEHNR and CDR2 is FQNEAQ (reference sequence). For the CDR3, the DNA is TGTGCCAGCAGAAACCGAGGGCAGCCCCAGCATTTT. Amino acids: CASRNRGQPQHF.

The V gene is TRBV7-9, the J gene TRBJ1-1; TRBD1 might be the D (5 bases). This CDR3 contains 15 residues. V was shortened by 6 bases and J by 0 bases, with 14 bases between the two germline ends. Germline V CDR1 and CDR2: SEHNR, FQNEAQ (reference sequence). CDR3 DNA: TGTGCCAGCAGTCCTCCCCGGGGCATGAACACTGAAGCTTTCTTT. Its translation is CASSPPRGMNTEAFF.

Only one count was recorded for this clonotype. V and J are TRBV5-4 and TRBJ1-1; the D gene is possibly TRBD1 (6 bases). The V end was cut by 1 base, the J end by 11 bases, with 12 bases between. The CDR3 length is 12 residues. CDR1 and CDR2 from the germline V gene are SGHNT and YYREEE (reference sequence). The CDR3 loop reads CASSLSSGAAFF. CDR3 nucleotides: TGTGCCAGCAGCTTGTCCTCGGGGGCCGCTTTCTTT.

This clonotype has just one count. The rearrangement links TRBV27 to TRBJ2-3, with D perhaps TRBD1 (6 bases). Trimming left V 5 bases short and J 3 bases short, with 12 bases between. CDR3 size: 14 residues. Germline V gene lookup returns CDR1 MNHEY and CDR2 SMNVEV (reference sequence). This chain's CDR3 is CASSLWTETDTQYF. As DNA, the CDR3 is TGTGCCAGCAGTCTCTGGACAGAGACAGATACGCAGTATTTT.

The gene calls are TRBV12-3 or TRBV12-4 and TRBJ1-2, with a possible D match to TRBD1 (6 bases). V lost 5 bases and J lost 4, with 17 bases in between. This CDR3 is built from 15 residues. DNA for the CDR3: TGTGCCAGCAGTCGGTCCAGGGGAAAATTCTATGGCTACACCTTC. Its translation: CASSRSRGKFYGYTF.

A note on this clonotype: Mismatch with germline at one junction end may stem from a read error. Here the CDR3 DNA reads TGTGCCAGCAGGTTGGGGAACTACGAGCAGTACTTC. Translated, it gives CASRLGNYEQYF. The gene calls are TRBV5-8 and TRBJ2-7; D uncertain. The CDR3 consists of 12 residues. Germline V lookup: CDR1 SGHTS, CDR2 YDEGEE.

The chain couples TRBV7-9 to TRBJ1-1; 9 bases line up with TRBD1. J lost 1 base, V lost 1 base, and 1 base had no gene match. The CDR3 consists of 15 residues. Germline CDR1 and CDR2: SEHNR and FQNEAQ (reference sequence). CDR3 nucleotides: TGTGCCAGCAGCTTAGAGGGACAGGGGAACACTGAAGCTTTCTTT. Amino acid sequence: CASSLEGQGNTEAFF.

The CDR3 region has the DNA TGTGCCAGCAGTTACGGGCCCTCTGGCTACGAGCAGTACTTC. Its protein product is CASSYGPSGYEQYF. This chain links TRBV6-5 with TRBJ2-7; no firm D call. Germline lookup yields CDR1 MNHEY and CDR2 SVGAGI. V lost 2 bases and J lost 3, with 11 bases in between. This CDR3 is built from 14 residues.

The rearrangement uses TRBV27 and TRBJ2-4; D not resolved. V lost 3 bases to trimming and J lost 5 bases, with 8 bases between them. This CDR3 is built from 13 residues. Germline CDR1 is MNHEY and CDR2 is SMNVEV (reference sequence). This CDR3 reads CASSFFGENIQYF. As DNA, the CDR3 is TGTGCCAGCAGTTTTTTTGGGGAAAACATTCAGTACTTC.

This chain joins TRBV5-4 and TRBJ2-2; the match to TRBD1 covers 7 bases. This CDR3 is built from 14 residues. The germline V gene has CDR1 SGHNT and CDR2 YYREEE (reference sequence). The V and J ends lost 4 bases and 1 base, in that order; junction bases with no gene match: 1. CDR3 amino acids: CASSTGENTGELFF. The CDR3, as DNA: TGTGCCAGCAGCACAGGGGAGAACACCGGGGAGCTGTTTTTT.

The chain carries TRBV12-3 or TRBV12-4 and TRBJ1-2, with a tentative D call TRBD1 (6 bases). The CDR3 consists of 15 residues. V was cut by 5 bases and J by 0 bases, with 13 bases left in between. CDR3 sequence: CASSGNRAANYGYTF. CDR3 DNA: TGTGCCAGCAGTGGAAACAGGGCCGCTAACTATGGCTACACCTTC.

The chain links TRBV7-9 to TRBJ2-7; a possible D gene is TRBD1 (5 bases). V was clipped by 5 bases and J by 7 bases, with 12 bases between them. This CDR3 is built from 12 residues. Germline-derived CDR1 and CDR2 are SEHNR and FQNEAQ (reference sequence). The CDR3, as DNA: TGTGCCAGCAGCACCGTGGGGCTGGAGCAGTACTTC. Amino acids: CASSTVGLEQYF.

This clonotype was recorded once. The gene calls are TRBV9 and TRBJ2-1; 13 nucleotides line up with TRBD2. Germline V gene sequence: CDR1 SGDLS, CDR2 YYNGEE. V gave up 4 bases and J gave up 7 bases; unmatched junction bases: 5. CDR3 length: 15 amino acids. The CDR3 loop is CASSLTSGGANEQFF. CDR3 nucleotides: TGTGCCAGCAGCCTAACTAGCGGGGGGGCTAATGAGCAGTTCTTC.